One T cell receptor (beta chain) is described in this entry. Antigen specificity is unknown. The CDR3 totals 14 residues. The germline V gene has CDR1 GTSNPN and CDR2 SVGIG (reference sequence). The ends were cut back, 3 bases at V and 2 bases at J, with 14 bases in the middle. These data come from a study of OX40 agonist ivuxolimab in advanced cancers. Whole-study findings and limits: Relatively little clonal expansion, among the lowest observed, appeared in partial responders at 0.1-3.0 mg/kg. Averaged across samples, CD8+ T cells carried more expanded clones than CD4+ did.

TCRdb's copy holds only in-frame clones and misses some; the assay was immunoSEQ multiplex PCR. The table lists roughly 60,000 clones, roughly 89% of them singletons. The sample here was CD4+ or CD8+ T cells sorted from blood, taken in a trial of the OX40 agonist ivuxolimab. The source is an adult with an advanced solid tumor such as melanoma, head and neck, liver or kidney cancer. The chain uses TRBV30 and TRBJ2-7; TRBD1 is a possible D gene (6 bases). The CDR3 sequence is CAWRRGIGTYEQYF. The CDR3 DNA follows: TGTGCCTGGAGGAGGGGGATAGGAACCTACGAGCAGTACTTC.